The clone carrying this T cell receptor (beta chain) was observed a few times. Amplified TCR beta CDR3 regions came from RNA transcripts. First-round RT-PCR targeting the TCR CDR3 was performed with the HTBI primer set. TCRdb itself ran the multiplex PCR reads through MiXCR, one entry per CDR3 protein. The data contain around 700,000 distinct CDR3 sequences, under 45% of them singletons. The length of the CDR3 is 17 residues. Germline V gives CDR1 MNHEY, CDR2 SVGEGT. V was clipped by 3 bases and J by 3 bases; unmatched bases: 12. This entry belongs to a study of T cells in Graves' hyperthyroidism and ophthalmopathy.

The sample consisted of blood. The chain is built from TRBV6-2 or TRBV6-3 and TRBJ2-7; 9 bases are shared with TRBD1. This clonotype was obtained from a woman aged 40 to 50 with Graves' hyperthyroidism. Written as DNA, the CDR3 is TGTGCCAGCAGTTATTTCCCCACAGGGGGCGTTTTCTACGAGCAGTACTTC. It is translated as CASSYFPTGGVFYEQYF.